A selection of T cell receptor beta chains follows, all from one sample in a study of sequential checkpoint blockade in melanoma. Profiled with immunoSEQ multiplex PCR; TCRdb holds only in-frame clones, not every one. The table lists over 15,000 clones, 60% to 80% of them singletons. This specimen consisted of CD8+ T cells sorted from blood (inferred from file names), obtained from a patient given nivolumab and ipilimumab in sequence. These receptors were collected from a human donor with melanoma. Each CDR3 is given with its conserved first and last residue. D genes are given only for firm matches. The size of a clone is reported for some rows only, either as once, few or many, or as a class for expanded clones.

clone_size	j_call	d_call	v_call	cdr3_nt	cdr3_aa
.	TRBJ1-1	.	TRBV7-9	TGTGCCAGCAGCTTAGGGTCGGGACACTACGACACTGAAGCTTTCTTT	CASSLGSGHYDTEAFF
.	TRBJ1-4	TRBD1	TRBV9	TGTGCCAGCGGAGGGGCAGGGGGCAATGAAAAACTGTTTTTT	CASGGAGGNEKLFF
.	TRBJ2-7	TRBD1	TRBV30	TGTGCCTGGAGTGGGGGCAGGGGGCGGGTGGAGCAGTACTTC	CAWSGGRGRVEQYF
.	TRBJ2-7	TRBD2	TRBV27	TGTGCCAGCAGTTTAGGACTAGCGGCCGAGCAGTACTTC	CASSLGLAAEQYF
.	TRBJ2-7	.	TRBV29-1	TGCAGCGTCGGCGGCGGCGAGCAGTACTTC	CSVGGGEQYF
.	TRBJ1-5	TRBD1	TRBV28	TGTGCCAGCAGTTTACGGGGACAGTATCAGCCCCAGCATTTT	CASSLRGQYQPQHF
.	TRBJ1-3	.	TRBV9	TGTGCCAGCAGCGTAGGCGGCAGCTCTGGAAACACCATATATTTT	CASSVGGSSGNTIYF
.	TRBJ1-1	.	TRBV4-3	TGCGCCAGCAGCCAAGGTTTTCGGGGGACGAACACTGAAGCTTTCTTT	CASSQGFRGTNTEAFF
.	TRBJ1-2	.	TRBV6-6	TGTGCCAGCAGCCCCCGGTTGGGGGGTTATGGCTACACCTTC	CASSPRLGGYGYTF
.	TRBJ1-4	.	TRBV7-6	TGTGCCAGCAGCTTACGGCAGGGTAGCGGCGCTAATGAAAAACTGTTTTTT	CASSLRQGSGANEKLFF
.	TRBJ2-6	.	TRBV4-1	TGCGCCAGCAGCCTACCGACAACTGGGGCCAACGTCCTGACTTTC	CASSLPTTGANVLTF
.	TRBJ2-7	TRBD2	TRBV14	TGTGCCAGCAGCCAAGGTCAGGGAGGGCCCTACGAGCAGTACTTC	CASSQGQGGPYEQYF
.	TRBJ1-2	TRBD1	TRBV6-1	TGTGCCATCCGGGACAGAGGGCTAAGCTACACCTTC	CAIRDRGLSYTF
few	TRBJ2-7	.	TRBV27	TGTGCCAGCAGTTTATACCCACAGGGTGAGCAGTACTTC	CASSLYPQGEQYF
.	TRBJ1-1	TRBD1	TRBV28	TGTGCCAGCAGTTTGGACAGGGGCACTGAAGCTTTCTTT	CASSLDRGTEAFF
.	TRBJ2-7	TRBD1	TRBV5-4	TGTGCCAGCAGCGGCGGGACAGGGGCCTACGAGCAGTACTTC	CASSGGTGAYEQYF
.	TRBJ1-5	.	TRBV19	TGTGCCTCTAAGTATAATGAGTTTTATCAGCCCCAGCATTTT	CASKYNEFYQPQHF
.	TRBJ2-7	TRBD2	TRBV27	TGTGCCAGCAGTTTAGGGACTAGCGGCTACGAGCAGTACTTC	CASSLGTSGYEQYF
.	TRBJ1-1	.	TRBV6-5	TGTGCCAGCAGTTACGTCTCCGGGAACACTGAAGCTTTCTTT	CASSYVSGNTEAFF
.	TRBJ2-7	TRBD2	TRBV5-3	TGTGCCAGAAGCTTGGGGATGCCAGCTAGCGGGCTAATCTACGAGCAGTACTTC	CARSLGMPASGLIYEQYF
.	TRBJ1-2	.	TRBV5-6	TGTGCCAGCAGCCCTGCTAACTATGGCTACACCTTC	CASSPANYGYTF
.	TRBJ2-7	.	TRBV4-1	TGCGCCAGCAGCCAATCGGAGGGCTACGAGCAGTACTTC	CASSQSEGYEQYF
medium-sized	TRBJ1-2	TRBD1	TRBV29-1	TGCAGCGTTGAAGGGGGGGACAGGGACGGCTACACCTTC	CSVEGGDRDGYTF
once	TRBJ2-7	TRBD2	TRBV30	TGTGCCTGGAGACCCGGGGTTAGCGGGAGTAAAGAGCAGTACTTC	CAWRPGVSGSKEQYF
.	TRBJ1-1	TRBD1	TRBV7-9	TGTGCCAGCAGCTTAGGAACAGGGGGGTCCACTGAAGCTTTCTTT	CASSLGTGGSTEAFF
.	TRBJ2-1	TRBD1	TRBV12-5	TGTGCTAGTGGTTTACAGGGGCTTTCCTTAAATGAGCAGTTCTTC	CASGLQGLSLNEQFF
.	TRBJ2-7	TRBD1	TRBV19	TGTGCCAGTAGTATGGGGACAGGGGGCTACGAGCAGTACTTC	CASSMGTGGYEQYF
few	TRBJ2-7	TRBD2	TRBV13	TGTGCCAGCAGGATGGGACTAGCGGTTCGGGACGAGCAGTACTTC	CASRMGLAVRDEQYF
once	TRBJ2-7	TRBD1	TRBV27	TGTGCCAGCAGTAGGGACAGGGGTCTATACGAGCAGTACTTC	CASSRDRGLYEQYF
.	TRBJ1-3	.	TRBV9	TGTGCCAGCAGCGTAGGAGGAGGACAGCTCCCGGGCACCATATATTTT	CASSVGGGQLPGTIYF
.	TRBJ2-2	TRBD2	TRBV28	TGTGCCAGCAGTTGGACAGCGGGAGTGGTGAGCGGGGAGCTGTTTTTT	CASSWTAGVVSGELFF
.	TRBJ1-6	.	TRBV19	TGTGCCAGTAGTATGTCTGGAGGAGTTTATAATTCACCCCTCCACTTT	CASSMSGGVYNSPLHF
once	TRBJ1-5	.	TRBV19	TGTGCCAGTAGTCCCAAACAGGGTTTCGGCAATCAGCCCCAGCATTTT	CASSPKQGFGNQPQHF
few	TRBJ2-7	TRBD2	TRBV6-6	TGTGCCACCGGTGGGGGGACTAGCGGGGAGGAGCAGTACTTC	CATGGGTSGEEQYF
once	TRBJ1-2	TRBD1	TRBV6-5	TGTGCCAGCAGTTCCTCGAGACAGGGAAGCTATGGCTACACCTTC	CASSSSRQGSYGYTF
.	TRBJ1-5	TRBD1	TRBV9	TGTGCCAGCAGCGGTGAAGGGACAGGGGATCAGCCCCAGCATTTT	CASSGEGTGDQPQHF
.	TRBJ1-3	.	TRBV6-1	TGTGCCAGCAGGGACTTTGGCTCTGGAAACACCATATATTTT	CASRDFGSGNTIYF
.	TRBJ1-1	.	TRBV5-4	TGTGCCAGCAGCTTGGGGGGGCAGGCTGAAGCTTTCTTT	CASSLGGQAEAFF
.	TRBJ2-7	TRBD2	TRBV4-1	TGCGCCAGCAGCCAAGGGGGTGTAGCGGGAGTCTCCTACGAGCAGTACTTC	CASSQGGVAGVSYEQYF
.	TRBJ1-2	TRBD1	TRBV4-2	TGTGCCAGCAGCCAAGAGACAGGGGAAGACTATGGCTACACCTTC	CASSQETGEDYGYTF
.	TRBJ2-7	TRBD2	TRBV4-2	TGTGCCAGCAGCCAAGAGGGGACTAGCGGGAGTTTCAACGAGCAGTACTTC	CASSQEGTSGSFNEQYF
once	TRBJ1-5	.	TRBV2	TGTGCCAGCAGTGAAATCGGCAGGGACAATCAGCCCCAGCATTTT	CASSEIGRDNQPQHF
.	TRBJ2-7	.	TRBV4-1	TGCGCCAGCAGCCAAGAGACAGGCACCTACGAGCAGTACTTC	CASSQETGTYEQYF
.	TRBJ1-6	.	TRBV21-1	TGTGCCAGCAGCAAAAATGGGACAGACTGTGGTAATTCACCCCTCCACTTT	CASSKNGTDCGNSPLHF
.	TRBJ1-1	TRBD1	TRBV28	TGTGCCAGCAGTTTATGGGACAGGCCGAACACTGAAGCTTTCTTT	CASSLWDRPNTEAFF
once	TRBJ2-7	TRBD1	TRBV7-2	TGTGCCAGCAGCTTAGCGACCTGGACAGGGGGACGGCATGAGCAGTACTTC	CASSLATWTGGRHEQYF
few	TRBJ1-2	.	TRBV4-1	TGCGCCAGCAGCCAAAATGGGCAGCCGAACTATGGCTACACCTTC	CASSQNGQPNYGYTF
.	TRBJ1-1	.	TRBV2	TGTGCCAGCAGACAGGCCAACACTGAAGCTTTCTTT	CASRQANTEAFF
.	TRBJ1-4	.	TRBV4-3	TGCGCCAGCAGCCGAGGGATAGGGAATGAAAAACTGTTTTTT	CASSRGIGNEKLFF
.	TRBJ1-2	.	TRBV9	TGTGCCAGCAGCAAAGAGGGGGGGGACTATGGCTACACCTTC	CASSKEGGDYGYTF